This TCR beta chain was sequenced for a study of blood T cells in healthy people across ages. A note on this clonotype: Its antigen is unknown.

Study results and caveats: The authors considered diversity estimates from one million T cells to be underestimates.

The second PCR ran roughly 7 to 12 cycles with a sample-barcoded 5' primer and J-beta primers. MiXCR, applied by TCRdb to the 5' RACE reads, yields one record per CDR3 protein. Counted here are around 1.5 million distinct CDR3 sequences, 59% occurring once; the ten biggest clones make up 5% to 7%. Trimming pared 2 bases from V and 2 bases from J, leaving 6 bases between. The CDR3 is 13 amino acids. Germline V gene data show CDR1 as LGHDT and CDR2 as YNNKEL (reference sequence). The sample comprised blood. The chain recombines TRBV3-1 with TRBJ1-1; D not certain. The clonotype originates from a man between 18 and 29 years old in good health. CDR3: CASSQSYNTEAFF. The CDR3 nucleotides read TGTGCCAGCAGCCAATCTTATAACACTGAAGCTTTCTTT.